This T cell receptor (beta chain) was recovered during a study of PD-1 blockade in mismatch repair-deficient tumors. Here immunoSEQ multiplex PCR was the method, and the copy in TCRdb shows in-frame clones only, minus some. This sample carries over 100,000 clones, about 74% of them seen once, and the ten largest clones take less than 5.5%. The CDR3 sequence is 14 residues long. Germline CDR1 reads MRHNA; CDR2 reads SNTAGT. Trimming pared 0 bases from V and 8 bases from J, leaving 11 bases between. The specimen was peripheral blood, collected just over 59 weeks after starting pembrolizumab. This clonotype was obtained from an adult with mismatch repair-deficient cancer. The chain has TRBV6-4 and TRBJ2-1, with D unclear. In DNA, the CDR3 is TGTGCCAGCAGTGACTCGATCGGTGGCCATGAGCAGTTCTTC. Its translation is CASSDSIGGHEQFF.